This T cell receptor beta chain emerged from a study of metastatic and nonmetastatic thyroid tumors. For the study at large: The authors compared repertoires across blood and tumor or nodule tissue from malignant and benign thyroid patients.

Every patient was untreated before thyroid surgery. Findings and caveats of the study: Significantly greater TCR beta diversity was reportedly found in malignant thyroid tumors than in benign nodules (in blood and tumor).

This clone was counted at least ten times. Antigen: not known. The CDR3 covers 13 residues. Trimming removed 4 bases from V and 6 bases from J, with 10 bases in between. Germline CDR1 is SGHDT and CDR2 is YYEEEE. Authors' analysis steps: In papillary thyroid cancer, a distant-metastasis classifier was built using CDR3 differences across clinicopathological groups. MiXCR re-clonotyped the PCR reads for TCRdb. It is TCRdb's table, rather than the study itself, that gives the V and J calls and clone size. The sample holds some 40,000 clones; about a sixth are singletons and the top ten take around 4%. This TCR was recovered from a female donor with papillary thyroid cancer or a benign thyroid nodule (not recorded which). Some clones in this sample may be carry-over from other donors' samples. Material for sequencing was blood. This chain connects TRBV5-6 to TRBJ2-2, with no clear D. CDR3 DNA: TGTGCCAGCAGCCTCAGCGCAGCCGGGGAGCTGTTTTTT. It specifies CASSLSAAGELFF.